This record looks at one T cell receptor (beta chain) sequence and its context. Its antigen is undetermined. TCRdb's copy holds only in-frame clones and misses some; the assay was immunoSEQ multiplex PCR. This table holds about 240,000 clones, about four fifths found once. This record comes from a study of Tregs in tolerant kidney transplant recipients. Study findings and constraints: This study did not directly address biological reproducibility.

The CDR3 sequence is 15 residues long. Germline V lookup: CDR1 SGHVS, CDR2 FQNEAQ. Trimming removed 5 bases from V and 5 bases from J, with 17 bases in between. Sequencing was done on a sample of CD4+ T cells from blood. The receptor's source is a human donor in good health. This rearrangement joins TRBV7-8 to TRBJ2-3, with D tentatively TRBD2 (5 bases). The CDR3 DNA is TGTGCCAGCAGCCTAACTAGGGTGCTGCAAGATACGCAGTATTTT. Amino acids: CASSLTRVLQDTQYF.